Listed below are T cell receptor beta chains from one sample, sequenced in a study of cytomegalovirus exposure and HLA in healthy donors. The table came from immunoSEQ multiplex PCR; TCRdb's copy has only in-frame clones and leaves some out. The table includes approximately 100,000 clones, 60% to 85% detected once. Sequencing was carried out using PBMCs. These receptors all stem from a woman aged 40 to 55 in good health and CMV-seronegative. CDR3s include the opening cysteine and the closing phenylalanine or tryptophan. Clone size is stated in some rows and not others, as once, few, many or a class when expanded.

cdr3_aa: CAWETGQGLSEVF
clone_size: -
v_call: TRBV30

cdr3_aa: CASSYSRGSTEAFF
clone_size: -
v_call: TRBV6-5

cdr3_aa: CASSAQRGIYNEQFF
clone_size: -
v_call: TRBV2

cdr3_aa: CASSGNRENTIYF
clone_size: few
v_call: TRBV6-1

cdr3_aa: CASSRLAGGTDTQYF
clone_size: -
v_call: TRBV6-4

cdr3_aa: CASSFSGVNSPLHF
clone_size: -
v_call: TRBV7-2

cdr3_aa: CASSSDRLGGYTF
clone_size: few
v_call: TRBV19

cdr3_aa: CAISGPDSDYGYTF
clone_size: -
v_call: TRBV10-3

cdr3_aa: CASSSPYGWQGNNEQFF
clone_size: -
v_call: TRBV5-1

cdr3_aa: CASSDIWTAEAFF
clone_size: -
v_call: TRBV25-1

cdr3_aa: CASSLQGVVGDTQYF
clone_size: -
v_call: TRBV7-2

cdr3_aa: CASTAGGQDEQYF
clone_size: few
v_call: TRBV6-6

cdr3_aa: CSADRGPRNEQFF
clone_size: -
v_call: TRBV29-1

cdr3_aa: CAWSLGRGETQYF
clone_size: -
v_call: TRBV30

cdr3_aa: CASSALGGGGQETQYF
clone_size: -
v_call: TRBV25-1

cdr3_aa: CASSATGTGLSEAFF
clone_size: -
v_call: TRBV19

cdr3_aa: CASSLTGGGSYNEQFF
clone_size: -
v_call: TRBV7-3

cdr3_aa: CASRDRGREGQPQHF
clone_size: -
v_call: TRBV6-5

cdr3_aa: CASSLGGQQYYEQYF
clone_size: -
v_call: TRBV11-2

cdr3_aa: CAWRASGANVLTF
clone_size: few
v_call: TRBV30

cdr3_aa: CASSALSTANYGYTF
clone_size: -
v_call: TRBV10-2

cdr3_aa: CASSPSMNTEAFF
clone_size: few
v_call: TRBV14

cdr3_aa: CASSWDRKDTGELFF
clone_size: -
v_call: TRBV5-4

cdr3_aa: CASRPGQGVYYANGYTF
clone_size: -
v_call: TRBV11-2

cdr3_aa: CASSLSKFGEAFF
clone_size: few
v_call: TRBV27

cdr3_aa: CASTSGRGGSDGYTF
clone_size: -
v_call: TRBV27

cdr3_aa: CASSEVGGFEYGYTF
clone_size: -
v_call: TRBV2

cdr3_aa: CASSLQAGTGELFF
clone_size: once
v_call: TRBV6-4